This TCR beta chain was captured in a study of immune characteristics of hereditary and idiopathic chronic pancreatitis. Sequenced by immunoSEQ multiplex PCR; TCRdb stores in-frame clones only, minus some. Of about 6,200 clones in the sample, roughly 70% are singletons; the top ten hold under 7.5%. Total pancreatectomy with islet autotransplantation was the source of the chronic pancreatitis pancreas tissue. Germline lookup yields CDR1 SGDLS and CDR2 YYNGEE. The CDR3 covers 15 residues. Trimming took off 4 bases at V and 0 bases at J, with 13 bases between the two ends. This TCR came from a human donor with chronic pancreatitis. The sequenced sample consisted of pancreas tissue with hereditary chronic pancreatitis. The chain couples TRBV9 to TRBJ1-1; the D is unclear. The CDR3 reads CASSTNSYMNTEAFF. The CDR3 bases are TGTGCCAGCAGCACCAACAGTTACATGAACACTGAAGCTTTCTTT. The whole variable domain, filled in from reference TRBV9 and TRBJ1-1, reads DSGVTQTPKHLITATGQRVTLRCSPRSGDLSVYWYQQSLDQGLQFLIQYYNGEERAKGNILERFSAQQFPDLHSELNLSSLELGDSALYFCASSTNSYMNTEAFFGQGTRLTVV.